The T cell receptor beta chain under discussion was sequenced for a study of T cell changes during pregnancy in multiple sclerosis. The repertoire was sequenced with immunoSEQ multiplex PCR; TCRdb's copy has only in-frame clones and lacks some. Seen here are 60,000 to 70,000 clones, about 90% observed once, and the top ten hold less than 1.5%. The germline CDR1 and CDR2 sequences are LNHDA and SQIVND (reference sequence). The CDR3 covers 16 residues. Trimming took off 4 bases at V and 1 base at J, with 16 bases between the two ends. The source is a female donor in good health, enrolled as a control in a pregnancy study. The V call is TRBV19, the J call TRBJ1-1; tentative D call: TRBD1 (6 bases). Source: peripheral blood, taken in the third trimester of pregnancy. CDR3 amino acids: CASSTRGGLANTEAFF. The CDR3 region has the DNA TGTGCCAGTAGTACAAGGGGGGGTCTTGCGAACACTGAAGCTTTCTTT.